The sample holds many counts of the clone carrying this T cell receptor (beta chain). The antigen is not known. Trimming shortened V by 3 bases and J by 0 bases, and 7 bases separated the two germline ends. There are 14 residues in the CDR3. CDR1 MGHRA and CDR2 YSYEKL come from the germline V gene. Treg sorting used a CD4+CD25+CD127-/low gate. After constant-region reverse-primer amplification, full-length variable regions underwent semi-nested PCR with Nested Universal Primer A. TCRdb processed the 5' RACE reads anew with MiXCR; each CDR3 protein has one entry. The profile shows about 9,800 distinct CDR3 sequences, around 25% of them singletons. Study-wide results and limits: Tumor Treg TCRs overlapped most with tumor naive CD4+ cells.

Sequencing was performed on Tregs sorted from blood. The clonotype comes from a female donor with breast cancer. The chain uses TRBV4-1 and TRBJ2-3; D is tentatively TRBD1 or TRBD2 (5 bases each). CDR3 region: CASSQGPSTDTQYF. The DNA of the CDR3 is TGCGCCAGCAGCCAGGGACCGAGCACAGATACGCAGTATTTT.